The sequence of this T cell receptor (beta chain) was determined in a study of blood T cell repertoires in COVID-19 (dated by TCRdb to about 2020). About the investigation overall: Collaborator samples came from the United States, Italy and Spain and covered acute and convalescent phases of COVID-19. The repertoires were made available in a free public database intended to serve as a resource for research on the immune response to SARS-CoV-2. Where available, HLA class I and class II types were obtained from metadata supplied by the sample provider rather than from assay-based typing. The prospective study material was composed of cDNA or gDNA derived from T cells, B-cell-depleted T cells, or PBMCs. The samples were drawn from the first 160 participants of the ongoing ImmuneRACE study and from under 1,500 subjects provided by 6 global collaborators. Sample metadata almost always included a de-identified subject ID, COVID-19 status, age in years and sex. Deeply sampled blood TCRbeta repertoires from subjects exposed to, actively infected with, or recovered from COVID-19 were included in the dataset.

TCRbeta CDR3 regions were amplified from genomic DNA by means of the immunoSEQ Assay, a bias-controlled multiplex PCR. From the authors' description of their analysis: Nucleated cell counts per sample were estimated from amplification of reference gene primers within the assay. Sequence reads were collapsed and filtered to measure the absolute abundance of every unique TCRbeta CDR3 rearrangement. For each sample, productive Simpson clonality was calculated by taking the square root of Simpson's diversity index across productive rearrangements. The table comes from immuneACCESS by way of TCRdb, which keeps in-frame sequences with V and J called. Part of the clones is missing from these tables; in studies checked, under half for an unresolved V gene and the rest for unknown reasons. V and J calls and clone size come straight from that table; D and trimming were deduced from the DNA. The sample table records more than 250,000 clones; 85% of these occur just once. About 5.1% of the sample is in the top ten clones.

The collaborating institutions used their own protocols to collect whole blood in K2EDTA tubes. For TCRbeta analysis, collaborators shipped samples in one of three forms: frozen whole blood, isolated PBMCs, or DNA extracted from either of those sample types. Points on this clone: The target of this receptor is not known. No clone much larger than this one lies a single base away; base qualities are absent.

Overall results and qualifications from the work: The quantity of clinical and demographic metadata differed by source and by participant and was supplied without curation.

Sequences LGHNA (CDR1) and YSLEER (CDR2) are obtained from the germline V gene. From the cysteine through the phenylalanine, the CDR3 covers 15 amino acids. The DNA shown is the 45-base CDR3, in frame from base 1. Deletion took 10 bases off V and 0 bases off J, with a span of 18 bases between the germline ends. This chain is built from TRBV4-3 and TRBJ2-5; the D gene lacks a confident call. This clonotype was obtained from a man between 50 and 59 years old with active or convalescent COVID-19. The sequenced sample was peripheral blood. The sequenced DNA: TGCGCCACAGGTGTACCGCCTTTGTACCAAGAGACCCAGTACTTC. Translation gives CATGVPPLYQETQYF.